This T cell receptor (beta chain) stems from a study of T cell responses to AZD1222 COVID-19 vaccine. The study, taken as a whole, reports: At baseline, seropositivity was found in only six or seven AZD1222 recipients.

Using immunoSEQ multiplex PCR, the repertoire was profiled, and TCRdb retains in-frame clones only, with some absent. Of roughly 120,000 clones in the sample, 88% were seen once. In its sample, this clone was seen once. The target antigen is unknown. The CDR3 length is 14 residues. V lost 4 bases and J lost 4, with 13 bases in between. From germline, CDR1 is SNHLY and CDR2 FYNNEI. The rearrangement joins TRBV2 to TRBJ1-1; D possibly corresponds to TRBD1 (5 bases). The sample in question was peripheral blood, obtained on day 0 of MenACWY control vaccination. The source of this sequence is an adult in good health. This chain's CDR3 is CASSVQGTSTEAFF. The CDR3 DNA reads TGTGCCAGCAGTGTCCAGGGCACAAGCACTGAAGCTTTCTTT.